The clone carrying this TCR beta chain occurred once. The antigen is not known. The sample is drawn from a study of CD8 T cells in ankylosing spondylitis. Researchers built TCR beta libraries using quantitative 5'-RACE with molecular barcodes. TCRdb reanalysed the 5' RACE reads using MiXCR and keeps one entry per CDR3 protein. Of 250,000 to 300,000 distinct CDR3 sequences in the sample, 20% were seen once. Study results and caveats: Disease-associated clonotypes exhibited CD8+ identity and were relatively infrequent in peripheral blood. There were earlier reports of some motif variants in reactive arthritis synovial fluid and blood. One TCR beta motif, made up of about 8 highly homologous variants, appeared characteristic of ankylosing spondylitis blood.

Germline lookup yields CDR1 KGHDR and CDR2 SFDVKD. V shed 7 bases and J shed 7 bases, with 16 bases lying between them. This CDR3 spans 14 amino acids. The receptor was isolated from a male donor with ankylosing spondylitis or in good health (not recorded which). The chain uses TRBV24-1 and TRBJ1-5; D may be TRBD1 (5 bases). Sample: blood, either unsorted or a sorted T cell fraction (not recorded which). In DNA, the CDR3 is TGTGCCACCAGCCCACAGGATACGAACCAGCCCCAGCATTTT. It translates to CATSPQDTNQPQHF.